This passage covers 15 T cell receptor beta chains from one sample sequenced in a study of cytomegalovirus exposure and HLA in healthy donors. Sequencing used immunoSEQ multiplex PCR; TCRdb keeps in-frame clones, though not all of them. Of around 160,000 clones in the sample, roughly 80% are singletons; the top ten hold around 2.4%. The sequenced sample was PBMCs. These receptors were obtained from a man aged 30 to 39 in good health and CMV-seropositive.

This chain connects TRBV4-3 to TRBJ2-1, with D maybe TRBD1 (6 bases). Germline CDR1 reads LGHNA; CDR2 reads YSLEER. The V and J ends lost 4 bases and 2 bases respectively, with 33 bases between them. CDR3 length: 22 amino acids. DNA of the CDR3: TGCGCCAGCAGCCTAAGGCTCCAGGCCCTTTCCCAGGGGAGAGGTACCTACAATGAGCAGTTCTTC. This sequence encodes CASSLRLQALSQGRGTYNEQFF.

This clone showed up just once. The V and J genes are TRBV7-2 and TRBJ2-7; TRBD2 aligns across 8 bases. Losses at the gene ends were 5 bases for V and 2 bases for J; bases not matched to a gene: 5. The CDR3 length is 14 residues. Germline V lookup: CDR1 SGHTA, CDR2 FQGNSA. CDR3 region: CASSPSGGTYEQYF. In DNA form, the CDR3 reads TGTGCCAGCAGCCCCAGCGGGGGTACCTACGAGCAGTACTTC.

The V call is TRBV7-2, the J call TRBJ1-5, with D perhaps matching TRBD1 (6 bases). CDR3 length: 16 amino acids. The ends were cut back, 3 bases at V and 0 bases at J, with 12 bases in the middle. The germline gives CDR1 SGHTA, CDR2 FQGNSA. CDR3 sequence reads: CASSFTGTPSNQPQHF. DNA of the CDR3: TGTGCCAGCAGCTTCACAGGGACACCTAGCAATCAGCCCCAGCATTTT.

This chain links TRBV11-2 with TRBJ2-7; 10 nucleotides align to TRBD2. V trimming: 0 bases; J trimming: 3 bases; junction bases outside the gene matches: 8. Germline V CDR1 and CDR2: SGHAT, FQNNGV. The CDR3 loop spans 17 amino acids. CDR3 coding DNA: TGTGCCAGCAGCTTAGATCAATGGGCTAGCGGGGGCTACGAGCAGTACTTC. Translation: CASSLDQWASGGYEQYF.

CDR3 sequence reads: CASSHPSQAAYSNQPQHF. For the CDR3, the DNA is TGTGCCAGCAGCCACCCTTCGCAGGCCGCCTATAGCAATCAGCCCCAGCATTTT. The chain has TRBV9 and TRBJ1-5; D uncertain. CDR1 and CDR2 from the germline V gene are SGDLS and YYNGEE. Trimming pared 4 bases from V and 0 bases from J, leaving 20 bases between. CDR3 length equals 18 residues. The full variable domain, rest sourced from reference TRBV9 and TRBJ1-5, is DSGVTQTPKHLITATGQRVTLRCSPRSGDLSVYWYQQSLDQGLQFLIQYYNGEERAKGNILERFSAQQFPDLHSELNLSSLELGDSALYFCASSHPSQAAYSNQPQHFGDGTRLSIL.

The chain links TRBV6-5 to TRBJ2-7; 7 bases align to TRBD1. The CDR3 totals 13 residues. The V segment lost 2 bases and the J segment 5 bases; nucleotides outside the gene matches: 3. Germline V gene data show CDR1 as MNHEY and CDR2 as SVGAGI. The CDR3 sequence is CASSYVTGDEQYF. In DNA, the CDR3 is TGTGCCAGCAGTTACGTCACAGGGGACGAGCAGTACTTC.

On this clone itself: Its ends do not fully match the called genes, so a read error is possible. The gene calls are TRBV13 and TRBJ1-2, with TRBD1 matching 7 bases. Germline V gene lookup returns CDR1 PRHDT and CDR2 FYEKMQ (reference sequence). The CDR3 has 16 residues. For the CDR3, the DNA is TGTGCCAGCCGCTTCAATAGAGGGGGCGGTGACTATGGCTACACCTTC. Translated: CASRFNRGGGDYGYTF.

The chain recombines TRBV18 with TRBJ1-1, with 8 bases aligning to TRBD1. Germline CDR1 reads KGHSH; CDR2 reads LQKENI. V gave up 3 bases and J gave up 5 bases; unmatched junction bases: 14. The CDR3 covers 17 residues. The CDR3 loop is CASSPGNQGAWATEAFF. CDR3 nucleotides: TGTGCCAGCTCACCGGGCAACCAGGGGGCGTGGGCGACTGAAGCTTTCTTT.

The genes are TRBV9 and TRBJ2-2, with 14 bases identical to TRBD2. Germline V gives CDR1 SGDLS, CDR2 YYNGEE. Trimming removed 3 bases from V and 2 bases from J; junction bases left unmatched: 3. The CDR3 runs 17 residues. The CDR3 nucleotides are TGTGCCAGCAGCGCCGGGACTAGCGGGGGCAACACCGGGGAGCTGTTTTTT. This gives the protein CASSAGTSGGNTGELFF. The variable domain in full, completed from reference TRBV9 and TRBJ2-2, reads DSGVTQTPKHLITATGQRVTLRCSPRSGDLSVYWYQQSLDQGLQFLIQYYNGEERAKGNILERFSAQQFPDLHSELNLSSLELGDSALYFCASSAGTSGGNTGELFFGEGSRLTVL.

The count of this clone is one. The rearrangement joins TRBV6-1 to TRBJ1-5; a possible D gene is TRBD1 (6 bases). V was pared by 0 bases and J by 15 bases, with 12 bases between. The CDR3 is made up of 12 amino acids. CDR1 is MNHNS and CDR2 is SASEGT in the germline V gene. This CDR3 is CASSEARGRGHF. The CDR3 nucleotides read TGTGCCAGCAGTGAAGCCAGGGGTAGGGGGCATTTT.

The V call is TRBV7-8, the J call TRBJ1-5, with 8 bases aligning to TRBD1. The V gene end was trimmed by 5 bases and the J gene end by 0 bases; junction bases not matched to a gene: 3. Per germline, CDR1 SGHVS and CDR2 FQNEAQ. The CDR3 consists of 15 residues. CDR3: CASSVGTGSNQPQHF. CDR3 DNA sequence: TGTGCCAGCAGCGTCGGGACAGGTAGCAATCAGCCCCAGCATTTT.

This clone was seen once. CDR3 nucleotide sequence: TGTGCCAGCAGTGAAAGGCCAACCCAGGGGCGTGAAAAACTGTTTTTT. It yields the protein CASSERPTQGREKLFF. The genes are TRBV6-1 and TRBJ1-4; tentative D call: TRBD1 (6 bases). CDR1 is MNHNS and CDR2 is SASEGT in the germline V gene. The CDR3 is 16 residues long. Trimming took off 2 bases at V and 7 bases at J, with 17 bases between the two ends.

In this sample, this clone turned up once. V gene TRBV27 combines with J gene TRBJ2-7; TRBD1 matches at 8 bases. Germline CDR1 MNHEY, CDR2 SMNVEV (reference sequence). J gave up 3 bases and V 0 bases, and 7 bases lay outside the gene matches. This CDR3 comprises 16 residues. The CDR3 is CASSLSWGTGRYEQYF. CDR3 DNA: TGTGCCAGCAGTTTATCGTGGGGGACAGGACGCTACGAGCAGTACTTC.

J is TRBJ1-1 and V is TRBV6-6, with D possibly matching TRBD1 (5 bases). The germline CDR1 and CDR2 sequences are MNHNY and SVGAGI (reference sequence). The V and J ends lost 0 bases and 6 bases respectively, with 14 bases between them. The CDR3 totals 15 residues. CDR3 coding DNA: TGTGCCAGCAGTTACTCTTATCAGGGTCTGCCTGAAGCTTTCTTT. It yields the protein CASSYSYQGLPEAFF.

Written as DNA, the CDR3 is TGTGCCAGCAGTGAGGCCCCCCGGGGGAGCAATCAGCCCCAGCATTTT. It encodes CASSEAPRGSNQPQHF. This chain uses TRBV2 with TRBJ1-5; a possible D gene is TRBD1 (5 bases). There are 16 residues in the CDR3. The germline V gene has CDR1 SNHLY and CDR2 FYNNEI. The V end was cut by 3 bases, the J end by 1 base, with 13 bases between.